This paragraph reports one TCR beta chain. Its antigen has not been determined. Base-call qualities are not available, and no considerably larger clone is one nucleotide away. The data stem from a study of Graves' ophthalmopathy and Graves' hyperthyroidism (dated by TCRdb to the late 2010s). About the investigation overall: Hyperthyroidism was considered stable if no progression to ophthalmopathy occurred within 18 months of follow-up. The independent validation cohort included under 20 hyperthyroidism patients plus 17 patients who later progressed from hyperthyroidism to ophthalmopathy. In total, 135 blood samples were TCR-sequenced: 40 to 45 ophthalmopathy, under 85 hyperthyroidism and some 17 hyperthyroidism-to-ophthalmopathy patients. A discovery set of more than 90 patients (approximately 42 ophthalmopathy, around 57 stable hyperthyroidism) was enrolled to explore V-J signatures distinguishing ophthalmopathy from hyperthyroidism. Once sampling was done, hyperthyroidism patients were given methimazole at a starting dose of 30 mg daily, while ophthalmopathy patients were given high-dose intravenous methylprednisolone. In about six hyperthyroidism patients, T-cell repertoires of thyroid tissue and blood were compared. The study used signatures of the TCR beta repertoire to tell Graves' ophthalmopathy apart from Graves' hyperthyroidism and to predict which patients would progress to ophthalmopathy.

For repertoire sequencing, the TCR beta CDR3 regions were amplified from RNA transcripts. The first round of RT-PCR was done with HTBI primers and the Qiagen OneStep RT-PCR kit, and was followed by a second round of multiplex PCR, then size selection and purification. The libraries underwent paired-end sequencing with 100 bp reads on an Illumina HiSeq2000. Turning to the authors' computational methods: SOAPnuke was used to process the reads, throwing out any read that had adapters, had uncalled bases, had a mean Phred below 15, or lacked an exact constant-primer or identifier match. High-quality paired reads were merged with COPE v1.2.5. Unique nucleotide sequences were defined as clonotypes and aligned to IMGT TRB V, D and J references using MiTCR v1.1. Analysis was restricted to V-J combinations with a frequency above 0.0001, which covered just over 98% of repertoires. A TCR clonal expansion and chaos score per V-J combination was defined as the ratio of F50 clonal expansion to chaos observed in the TCRdist matrix. Welch's t-statistics and random forest were used to narrow the features down to over ten V-J combinations, which were then fed into a naive Bayes classifier. The similarity between thyroid and blood repertoires was quantified using the Morisita-Horn index. Through fastp at Q25 and MiXCR, TCRdb rebuilt clones from the public reads, retaining in-frame beta chains. When rows share a CDR3 protein, they turn into one entry using the most common DNA and genes. The V and J calls, along with clone size, are taken from TCRdb and not from the paper's own processing. The sample contains 1 million to 1.3 million distinct CDR3 sequences, about 36% of them found a single time. The top ten hold approximately 12% of the sample.

The paper as a whole reports these results and caveats: Most expanded thyroid clonotypes with a frequency above 0.001 also appeared in blood, which suggests that blood repertoires may reflect the immune response in the thyroid. In validation, the model predicted ophthalmopathy progression with roughly 68% sensitivity and 72.22% specificity; more than ten predicted patients were CT-confirmed with GO in a median of about 6.1 months. Ophthalmopathy was separated from stable hyperthyroidism by the 13-signature model with just under 90% sensitivity and around 81% specificity in cross-validation and with 80%/75% in the test set. No statistical method was used to predetermine the sample size, and group allocation was not hidden from the investigators.

V is clipped by 7 bases and J by 3 bases, and the sequence between their germline boundaries is 13 bases long. The germline V gene specifies SGHVS as CDR1 and FNYEAQ as CDR2. From the cysteine up to the phenylalanine, the CDR3 has a length of 13 residues. The retained sequence is limited to the CDR3, 39 bases, with the frame set at the first base. The hyperthyroidism patients were 18 to 65 years old and newly diagnosed, with a disease duration of less than 2 months. Patients with other autoimmune diseases, uncontrolled infections, pregnancy or lactation were excluded from the study. Diagnosis relied on clinical symptoms, serum thyroxine, TRAb, thyroid ultrasound and orbital computed tomography. Total RNA was extracted using Trizol reagent, and RNA quality was checked on an Agilent 2100 Bioanalyzer.

The chain employs TRBV7-6 and TRBJ2-7; TRBD2 is perhaps the D gene, given 6 matching bases. The receptor was derived from an adult man with Graves' hyperthyroidism. Sequencing input: peripheral blood or thyroid tissue (not recorded which). The CDR3 reads as follows: CASTDTGGYEQYF. The DNA sequence is given as TGTGCCAGCACCGACACCGGGGGCTACGAGCAGTACTTC.